These 10 T cell receptor beta chains originate from one sample sequenced in a study of graft-versus-host responses after intestinal transplantation. Their antigens are not known. Profiled with immunoSEQ multiplex PCR; TCRdb holds only in-frame clones, not every one. The repertoire holds 130,000 to 150,000 clones, with about 90% as singletons. The sequenced sample was unstimulated CD4+ T cells sorted from spleen or lymph node cells, obtained before intestinal transplant. Receptors originate from a human donor who received an intestinal transplant.

This rearrangement joins TRBV30 to TRBJ2-3, with D uncertain. Trimming left V 0 bases short and J 0 bases short, with 7 bases between. The CDR3 loop spans 14 amino acids. Germline assignment: CDR1 GTSNPN and CDR2 SVGIG (reference sequence). This CDR3 is CAWSVIGSTDTQYF. In nucleotides, the CDR3 is TGTGCCTGGAGTGTAATCGGTAGCACAGATACGCAGTATTTT.

Details on this clone: One junction end disagrees with the germline gene, perhaps due to a read error. The chain has TRBV6-1 and TRBJ2-1; D is unresolved. Germline CDR1 and CDR2: MNHNS and SASEGT. This CDR3 has 15 amino acids. The CDR3 nucleotides read TGTGCCAGCAGTGAGTTCGCGTTGGCCTACAATGGGCAGTTCTTC. Amino acids: CASSEFALAYNGQFF.

The gene calls are TRBV19 and TRBJ1-5, with 10 bases that match TRBD1. Unmatched junction bases numbered 4, after V lost 5 bases and J lost 3 bases. This CDR3 contains 15 residues. CDR1 and CDR2 (germline): LNHDA, SQIVND (reference sequence). As DNA, the CDR3 is TGTGCCAGTAGTGATGGACAGGGGGTCAATCAGCCCCAGCATTTT. This translates into CASSDGQGVNQPQHF.

This clone was seen a few times. The chain has TRBV27 and TRBJ2-6; tentatively, D is TRBD1 or TRBD2 (5 bases each). With 6 bases removed from V and 3 bases from J, the gap between germline ends came to 12 bases. This CDR3 has 15 residues. Germline V gene data show CDR1 as MNHEY and CDR2 as SMNVEV (reference sequence). The CDR3 region is CASRPGTSGANVLTF. Written as DNA, the CDR3 is TGTGCCAGCAGGCCCGGGACGAGTGGGGCCAACGTCCTGACTTTC.

The chain has TRBV28 and TRBJ2-3, with 7 bases fitting TRBD1. J gave up 4 bases and V 2 bases, and 6 bases lay outside the gene matches. The germline V gene encodes CDR1 MDHEN and CDR2 SYDVKM. The CDR3 is 15 amino acids. CDR3 loop: CASSLGQGVADTQYF. CDR3 bases: TGTGCCAGCAGTTTAGGGCAGGGGGTTGCAGATACGCAGTATTTT.

The CDR3, as DNA: TGTGCCAGCAGCACATCCCTTGGCTTCTACAATGAGCAGTTCTTC. Amino acid sequence: CASSTSLGFYNEQFF. This chain links TRBV21-1 with TRBJ2-1; TRBD1 is taken as the D call from the table, unchecked against the DNA. TRBV21-1 is reported as a pseudogene. This CDR3 has 15 residues.

The table lists this clone with a count of one. The chain uses TRBV7-3 and TRBJ2-3, with D tentatively TRBD2 (6 bases). CDR1 is SGHTA and CDR2 is FQGTGA in the germline V gene. This CDR3 spans 16 amino acids. V lost 5 bases and J 0 bases, leaving 15 bases between the germline ends. CDR3: CASSPTTGGSTDTQYF. The CDR3 coding sequence is TGTGCCAGCAGCCCCACCACTGGAGGGAGCACAGATACGCAGTATTTT.

This rearrangement joins TRBV10-3 to TRBJ2-1; D might be TRBD2 (6 bases). The CDR3 has 12 amino acids. Germline V gene data show CDR1 as ENHRY and CDR2 as SYGVKD. The germline V and J ends were trimmed by 11 bases and 1 base, with 9 bases remaining between them. The CDR3 protein is CAVRGSYNEQFF. The CDR3 DNA sequence: TGTGCCGTCCGGGGGTCCTACAATGAGCAGTTCTTC.

The V and J genes are TRBV7-9 and TRBJ2-1; D might be TRBD1 (6 bases). In germline, CDR1 is SEHNR, CDR2 FQNEAQ (reference sequence). V was shortened by 3 bases and J by 3 bases, with 12 bases between the two germline ends. This CDR3 has 15 residues. Here the CDR3 reads CASSFRGSIYNEQFF. CDR3 nucleotide sequence: TGTGCCAGCAGCTTTAGGGGGAGTATCTACAATGAGCAGTTCTTC.

The chain links TRBV6-8 to TRBJ2-5; D unclear. The length of the CDR3 is 13 residues. With 8 bases removed from V and 1 base from J, the gap between germline ends came to 11 bases. CDR1 and CDR2 (germline): MNHGY, SAAAGT. The CDR3 DNA reads TGTGCCAGCGGAACGGGTGCCCAAGAGACCCAGTACTTC. It specifies CASGTGAQETQYF.